The sequence of this TCR beta chain was determined in a study of shared clonotypes between healthy human individuals. Findings of the study overall: Generation probabilities of non-shared clonotypes were lower (relative to those shared by all four donors).

This clone was counted many times. What it binds is not known. CDR3 length: 17 amino acids. Trimming removed 1 base at V and 3 bases at J, with 16 bases between. Germline CDR1 MGHDK, CDR2 SYGVNS. The donors, all of them Caucasian adults, lived in Nashville, Tennessee. Sequenced by immunoSEQ multiplex PCR; TCRdb stores in-frame clones only, minus some. The sample carries about 710,000 clones, roughly two thirds recorded once. The sequence came from a woman in her twenties or thirties in good health. V and J are TRBV25-1 and TRBJ2-1; D possibly corresponds to TRBD1 (6 bases). The sample consisted of memory CD4+ T cells sorted from blood. Subset given: CD45RA-negative fraction. The CDR3, as DNA: TGTGCCAGCAGTGAATCCCCCAGGGGCCTTATCTACAATGAGCAGTTCTTC. Protein sequence: CASSESPRGLIYNEQFF.